The 20 T cell receptor beta chains below come from one sample, sequenced in a study of cytomegalovirus exposure and HLA in healthy donors. Primers included in the PCR were 60 Vbeta and 13 Jbeta primers. The method was immunoSEQ multiplex PCR; TCRdb's version includes in-frame clones alone and lacks a portion of them. This sample carries some 190,000 clones, 82% of them seen once, and the ten largest clones take 1.5%. The specimen was PBMCs. The receptors here all came from a man in his forties in good health and CMV-seronegative.

This clone was seen just once. The CDR3 here is CASSPQQGIGYGYTF. In nucleotides, the CDR3 is TGTGCCAGCAGCCCACAACAGGGGATCGGCTATGGCTACACCTTC. The rearrangement uses TRBV6-5 and TRBJ1-2; the match to TRBD1 covers 7 bases. The V and J ends lost 6 bases and 4 bases, in that order; junction bases with no gene match: 11. CDR1 is MNHEY and CDR2 is SVGAGI in the germline V gene. The CDR3 spans 15 residues.

The chain is built from TRBV6-5 and TRBJ1-5; 9 positions match TRBD1. The CDR3 is 15 amino acids. V trimming: 2 bases; J trimming: 4 bases; junction bases outside the gene matches: 3. Germline V gene lookup returns CDR1 MNHEY and CDR2 SVGAGI. CDR3 DNA sequence: TGTGCCAGCAGTTACAGGACAGGGGTAAATCAGCCCCAGCATTTT. This encodes CASSYRTGVNQPQHF.

The genes are TRBV19 and TRBJ2-3, with 14 bases matching TRBD2. Germline V CDR1 and CDR2: LNHDA, SQIVND (reference sequence). V was pared by 3 bases and J by 1 base, with 0 bases of the junction left unmatched. The CDR3 runs to 16 residues. The CDR3 nucleotides read TGTGCCAGTAGTATGGGACTAGCGGGAGGCACAGATACGCAGTATTTT. Translating it yields CASSMGLAGGTDTQYF.

This chain uses TRBV28 with TRBJ2-2, with 7 nucleotides matching TRBD2. The CDR3 consists of 14 residues. Germline V gene sequence: CDR1 MDHEN, CDR2 SYDVKM. The V gene end was trimmed by 5 bases and the J gene end by 7 bases; junction bases not matched to a gene: 7. The CDR3 DNA reads TGTGCCAGCAGTCCCTCTGGGGGGGGCGGGGAGCTGTTTTTT. This gives the protein CASSPSGGGGELFF.

The chain couples TRBV30 to TRBJ1-2, with D unclear. Germline CDR1 is GTSNPN and CDR2 is SVGIG (reference sequence). Between the trimmed V and J ends, which lost 2 bases and 0 bases, there was a span of 13 bases. There are 15 residues in the CDR3. The CDR3, as DNA: TGTGCCTGGAGTCCAAACTCATCCTCTAACTATGGCTACACCTTC. Its protein product is CAWSPNSSSNYGYTF.

The CDR3 sequence: CASSYSQGSGYTF. The CDR3 bases are TGTGCCAGCAGTTACTCGCAGGGGTCTGGCTACACCTTC. This sequence joins TRBV6-6 and TRBJ1-2, with D perhaps TRBD1 (6 bases). The CDR3 sequence is 13 residues long. Germline V gene sequence: CDR1 MNHNY, CDR2 SVGAGI (reference sequence). Trimming took off 0 bases at V and 7 bases at J, with 9 bases between the two ends.

This chain uses TRBV4-2 with TRBJ2-2; 10 nucleotides line up with TRBD2. Germline CDR1 reads LGHNA; CDR2 reads YNFKEQ. CDR3 size: 16 residues. J gave up 4 bases and V 1 base, and 3 bases lay outside the gene matches. CDR3 residues: CASSQVAGGITGELFF. CDR3 bases: TGTGCCAGCAGCCAAGTAGCGGGGGGCATCACCGGGGAGCTGTTTTTT.

This chain joins TRBV4-3 and TRBJ2-1, with D possibly matching TRBD2 (6 bases). Germline CDR1 LGHNA, CDR2 YSLEER. The CDR3 extends over 16 amino acids. V lost 0 bases, J lost 1 base, and 10 bases lay in between. The DNA for the CDR3 is TGCGCCAGCAGCCAAGACGGCGGGACTTCCTACAATGAGCAGTTCTTC. Protein: CASSQDGGTSYNEQFF.

This clone occurred a few times. The CDR3 DNA is TGTGCCTGGAGTGTACTAGAGCGGTCCTACAATGAGCAGTTCTTC. Translated, it gives CAWSVLERSYNEQFF. This chain uses TRBV30 with TRBJ2-1, with D perhaps matching TRBD2 (5 bases). V lost 0 bases to trimming and J lost 1 base, with 10 bases between them. Germline V CDR1 and CDR2: GTSNPN, SVGIG (reference sequence). The CDR3 is made up of 15 amino acids.

This chain links TRBV10-1 with TRBJ2-1; D call uncertain. V gave up 2 bases and J gave up 2 bases, with 10 bases separating them. The CDR3 loop spans 15 amino acids. CDR1 and CDR2 from the germline V gene are WNHNN and SYGVQD (reference sequence). DNA of the CDR3: TGCGCCAGCAGTGAGCCATTTCTAGCCTACAATGAGCAGTTCTTC. It codes for CASSEPFLAYNEQFF.

CDR3: CASTSGGQRRNTIYF. DNA of the CDR3: TGTGCCAGTACCTCGGGAGGACAGCGGCGGAACACCATATATTTT. The gene calls are TRBV19 and TRBJ1-3; the D gene is possibly TRBD1 (6 bases). Germline CDR1 and CDR2: LNHDA and SQIVND (reference sequence). The CDR3 runs to 15 residues. V gave up 7 bases and J gave up 7 bases, with 20 bases separating them.

The genes are TRBV7-2 and TRBJ2-1; D may be TRBD1 (5 bases). Trimming cost V 1 base and J 5 bases, with 12 bases left between them. CDR1 is SGHTA and CDR2 is FQGNSA in the germline V gene. The CDR3 runs 15 residues. CDR3 nucleotide sequence: TGTGCCAGCAGCTTAGAGGGGTCTCCCCACAATGAGCAGTTCTTC. It encodes CASSLEGSPHNEQFF.

The chain carries TRBV5-4 and TRBJ1-1; D gene uncertain. This CDR3 spans 13 amino acids. Germline CDR1 SGHNT, CDR2 YYREEE (reference sequence). Trimming took 6 bases from V and 5 from J, leaving 14 bases between them. The CDR3 DNA follows: TGTGCCAGCACCAAACTGGTAAGTACTGAAGCTTTCTTT. Protein product: CASTKLVSTEAFF.

The J gene is TRBJ2-5, the V gene TRBV7-2; the match to TRBD2 covers 9 bases. CDR1 and CDR2 (germline): SGHTA, FQGNSA. The CDR3 sequence is 17 residues long. With V trimmed by 2 bases and J by 7 bases, 14 bases remained unmatched. CDR3 nucleotide sequence: TGTGCCAGCAGCTTAATAGCTAGCGGGACCCAAGGAGTGACCCAGTACTTC. This encodes CASSLIASGTQGVTQYF.

CDR3 sequence reads: CASSFASGSMETQYF. The CDR3 coding sequence is TGTGCCAGCAGCTTCGCTAGCGGATCAATGGAGACCCAGTACTTC. The chain links TRBV7-9 to TRBJ2-5, with TRBD2 matching over 7 bases. This CDR3 contains 15 residues. After removal of 3 bases from V and 5 bases from J, the junction contained 9 bases not matched to a gene. Germline V lookup: CDR1 SEHNR, CDR2 FQNEAQ (reference sequence).

The chain uses TRBV7-9 and TRBJ2-2, with 7 bases fitting TRBD2. The CDR3 runs 14 residues. V lost 3 bases to trimming and J lost 3 bases; unmatched junction nucleotides: 1. Germline CDR1 SEHNR, CDR2 FQNEAQ (reference sequence). The DNA for the CDR3 is TGTGCCAGCAGCTTCGGGGGGTACACCGGGGAGCTGTTTTTT. Its protein is CASSFGGYTGELFF.

V gene TRBV28 combines with J gene TRBJ2-1, with 7 bases matching TRBD2. The CDR3 has 15 residues. CDR1 and CDR2 (germline): MDHEN, SYDVKM. V shed 5 bases, J shed 3 bases, and the junction held 7 bases outside the gene matches. CDR3 region: CASSPGGINYNEQFF. The CDR3 DNA sequence: TGTGCCAGCAGTCCGGGAGGCATAAACTACAATGAGCAGTTCTTC.

The V and J genes are TRBV2 and TRBJ2-2; 7 nucleotides line up with TRBD2. CDR3 length: 14 residues. V lost 8 bases to trimming and J lost 5 bases; unmatched junction nucleotides: 8. Per germline, CDR1 SNHLY and CDR2 FYNNEI. CDR3 region: CASGTRRGTGELFF. In DNA form, the CDR3 reads TGTGCCAGCGGGACGAGGCGGGGGACCGGGGAGCTGTTTTTT.

This clone has more than one count but fewer than ten. The V gene is TRBV9, the J gene TRBJ1-2; a weak D match, TRBD1 (6 bases). The CDR3 is 15 amino acids. Germline lookup yields CDR1 SGDLS and CDR2 YYNGEE. The V end lost 4 bases, the J end lost 2 bases, and 15 bases lay between the germline ends. DNA for the CDR3: TGTGCCAGCAGCCAACAGACGGACAGCAACTATGGCTACACCTTC. Protein product: CASSQQTDSNYGYTF.

CDR3 coding DNA: TGTGCCAGCAGGACAGGTACAATCCAGAACACCGGGGAGCTGTTTTTT. Its protein is CASRTGTIQNTGELFF. V and J are TRBV28 and TRBJ2-2, with D possibly matching TRBD1 (6 bases). The V gene lost 6 bases and the J gene lost 1 base, with 15 bases spanning the gap. The germline V gene has CDR1 MDHEN and CDR2 SYDVKM. CDR3 length: 16 amino acids.